This paragraph reports one T cell receptor beta chain. Antigen unknown. There are 14 residues in the CDR3. Unmatched junction bases numbered 0, after V lost 0 bases and J lost 2 bases. Per the germline V gene, CDR1 is KGHSH and CDR2 is LQKENI. These data belong to a study of T cell responses to AZD1222 COVID-19 vaccine. Points from the study as a whole: Only five to seven AZD1222 recipients were seropositive at baseline.

Clones were read by immunoSEQ multiplex PCR, and TCRdb kept only the in-frame ones, dropping some. The repertoire holds over 130,000 clones, with around 93% as singletons. The sequence came from an adult who received the AZD1222 COVID-19 vaccine. The sequenced sample was peripheral blood, obtained 28 days after the second AZD1222 dose. V is TRBV18 and J is TRBJ2-5, with 7 bases lining up with TRBD1. The CDR3 DNA reads as TGTGCCAGCTCACCACCGGGACAGCAAGAGACCCAGTACTTC. Its translation is CASSPPGQQETQYF.